This T cell receptor (beta chain) was profiled in a study of T cell responses to AZD1222 COVID-19 vaccine (dated by TCRdb to 2020 to 2023). Context from the whole study: TCR sequencing was performed for roughly 240 trial participants, of whom around 210 were given two doses of AZD1222 and around 25 were given two doses of MenACWY control vaccine. Trial participants were enrolled into age subgroups of 18-55, 56-69 and 70-plus years, which contained around 140, 26 and 57 TCR-sequenced participants, respectively.

A word on this clone: The antigen it recognizes is unknown. Per-base quality was not reported, and no clone a single base away is much larger than it.

Explained via the paper, the time point label denotes: about 28 days (+/-7) after the second vaccine dose. AZD1222 recipients with second doses at about 4 weeks or about 12 weeks were pooled, because spike-specific TCR depth and breadth did not differ between schedules. Vaccinee samples came from UK trials COV001 and COV002, including a single-blind randomized controlled phase 2/3 trial of AZD1222 (ChAdOx1 nCoV-19) in healthy adults. For TCRbeta chain sequencing, PBMC samples from trial participants were taken at day 0 and at day 28 after the second dose. From the cysteine up to the phenylalanine, the CDR3 has a length of 12 residues. Of all the DNA, just the CDR3 is kept, 36 bases in frame from base 1. Taken from the germline V gene, the CDR1 and CDR2 loops are MDHEN and SYDVKM. V lost 5 bases and J lost 3 bases; the stretch between them is 5 bases long. The CDR3 regions of human TCRbeta chains were analyzed by immunosequencing. The study's processing was this. Repertoire TCRs were checked for matches against a reference library of SARS-CoV-2-specific TCRs that had been generated using the MIRA antigen-specificity platform. Breadth was defined as the fraction of unique TCRs that were SARS-CoV-2-associated. Depth was defined as the fraction of total T cells that were SARS-CoV-2-associated. Each spike-specific TCR was assigned to its reactive spike region and to a CD4 or CD8 class using the MIRA data. Log10-transformed breadth and depth values were compared by one-way ANOVA with Sidak's multiple comparisons tests. Imported from immuneACCESS, the table was reduced by TCRdb to in-frame sequences with V and J called. These copies leave out some clones; in studies compared against another copy, an unresolved V gene accounts for under half, and the cause of the remainder is not known. The V and J calls and clone size were taken over from that table, and D and trimming were inferred from the DNA. This sample comprises 250,000 to 300,000 clones, 94% of them detected only once. Around 0.57% of the sample belongs to the ten largest clones.

What the work shows at the level of the full study, not this receptor alone: CD4 TCRs associated with the vaccine covered the entire spike protein, and the dominant responses were in regions 160-218 and 743-854. Nearly half of unique spike-specific TCRs reportedly recognized epitopes outside regions mutated in the B.1.351 and B.1.1.7 variants. No day 14 peak-response samples were available, so repertoires were characterized only after the peak T cell response. Participants were mostly white British, with more females than males. The authors suggested clonal diversity may have been underestimated. The 56-69-year group was small, and its depth increase did not reach significance, likely because of low power. Only five to seven AZD1222 recipients were SARS-CoV-2 seropositive at baseline, limiting conclusions about previously exposed vaccinees. After two AZD1222 doses, spike-specific TCR breadth and depth were significantly higher than at day 0 and than in MenACWY recipients.

Sequences were derived from peripheral blood, sampled 28 days after the second AZD1222 dose. This TCR was sampled from an adult who received the AZD1222 COVID-19 vaccine. The rearrangement joined TRBV28 to TRBJ1-5; no D gene call is confident. The CDR3 sequence is CASSLDNQPQHF. DNA sequence: TGTGCCAGCAGTCTAGACAATCAGCCCCAGCATTTT. Extended through the reference TRBV28 and TRBJ1-5 proteins, this CDR3 yields the full variable domain: DVKVTQSSRYLVKRTGEKVFLECVQDMDHENMFWYRQDPGLGLRLIYFSYDVKMKEKGDIPEGYSVSREKKERFSLILESASTNQTSMYLCASSLDNQPQHFGDGTRLSIL.